The source of this T cell receptor (beta chain) is a study of cytomegalovirus exposure and HLA in healthy donors. Findings of the study overall: In a later analysis, V- and J-gene trimming of beta chains associated with a DCLRE1C missense variant, replicated independently. It was reportedly the case that the classifier diagnosed cytomegalovirus status with high specificity and sensitivity. An assumption of roughly uniform sequencing depth across donors underlay the presence/absence analyses.

The CDR3 loop spans 16 amino acids. The V segment lost 2 bases and the J segment 2 bases; nucleotides outside the gene matches: 7. The V gene's germline CDR1 is SGHRS and CDR2 YFSETQ. Details on this clone: The target antigen is unknown.

Unrecorded immune exposures were likely, despite nominal health at sampling. Researchers ran the PCR with 60 Vbeta and 13 Jbeta primers. The assay was immunoSEQ multiplex PCR, and TCRdb's table has in-frame clones only and misses some. The sample contains about 130,000 clones, roughly 80% of which appear only once. This receptor was obtained from a woman aged 50 to 60 in good health and CMV-seronegative. The J gene is TRBJ2-7, the V gene TRBV5-1, with 10 positions matching TRBD1. Sequencing was carried out using PBMCs. The CDR3 reads CASSFSSGTGAYEQYF. CDR3 nucleotides: TGCGCCAGCAGCTTCTCATCCGGGACAGGGGCCTACGAGCAGTACTTC. The full variable domain, rest sourced from reference TRBV5-1 and TRBJ2-7, is KAGVTQTPRYLIKTRGQQVTLSCSPISGHRSVSWYQQTPGQGLQFLFEYFSETQRNKGNFPGRFSGRQFSNSRSEMNVSTLELGDSALYLCASSFSSGTGAYEQYFGPGTRLTVT.